The 25 T cell receptor beta chains below all came from one sample that was sequenced in a study of blood T cells in healthy people across ages (dated by TCRdb to about 2015). The library was made by 5' RACE. Reads for this sample came from an Illumina HiSeq 2500. A second 7 to 11 cycle PCR used a sample-barcoded 5' primer and a J-beta primer mix. TCRdb reprocessed the public reads (quality trimming at Q25 with fastp, clone calling with MiXCR) and kept in-frame beta chains. Rows matching on CDR3 protein sequence are summarized as one entry with the most common DNA and genes. The sample table lists some 1.5 million distinct CDR3 sequences, over 25% of them with a count of one. Jointly, the top ten make up around 7.7% of the sample. Sequencing was carried out using blood. These receptors all come from a woman aged 30 to 39 in good health.

For this clonotype: A single base separates this from a much larger clone, so it may be a read error. This chain connects TRBV10-3 to TRBJ2-7; 9 nucleotides line up with TRBD2. The CDR3 consists of 15 residues. CDR1 and CDR2 from the germline V gene are ENHRY and SYGVKD. CDR3 nucleotides: TGTGCCTTCAGTGAAGGGCGGGAGGGCCAGTACGAGCAGTACTTC. This codes for CAFSEGREGQYEQYF.

The chain combines TRBV15 with TRBJ1-5; unclear D gene. With 3 bases removed from V and 7 bases from J, the gap between germline ends came to 7 bases. The CDR3 has 12 residues. Germline V CDR1 and CDR2: LNHNV, YYDKDF (reference sequence). This CDR3 reads CATSSHWQPQHF. The CDR3 DNA reads as TGTGCCACCAGCAGTCATTGGCAGCCCCAGCATTTT.

This clonotype turned up a few times. A single base separates this from a much larger clone, so it may be a read error. The chain is built from TRBV28 and TRBJ2-7; perhaps TRBD2 as D (5 bases). Germline V gene sequence: CDR1 MDHEN, CDR2 SYDVKM. Between the trimmed V and J ends, which lost 5 bases and 6 bases, there was a span of 5 bases. The CDR3 extends over 10 amino acids. The CDR3 nucleotides are TGTGCCAGCAGTGAGGGCGAGCAGTACTTC. It specifies CASSEGEQYF. Full variable domain (missing parts from reference TRBV28 and TRBJ2-7): DVKVTQSSRYLVKRTGEKVFLECVQDMDHENMFWYRQDPGLGLRLIYFSYDVKMKEKGDIPEGYSVSREKKERFSLILESASTNQTSMYLCASSEGEQYFGPGTRLTVT.

The gene calls are TRBV7-2 and TRBJ2-1, with TRBD1 matching over 7 bases. The tail of the sequence fits TRBJ2-7 better, so the J call may be wrong. Germline assignment: CDR1 SGHTA and CDR2 FQGNSA. The CDR3 is 14 residues long. In nucleotides, the CDR3 is TGTGCCAGCAGCTCGGACAGGTCCTACAATGAGCAGTACTTC. This sequence encodes CASSSDRSYNEQYF.

This chain uses TRBV4-2 with TRBJ2-7; weak D call: TRBD2 (7 bases). CDR1 and CDR2 from the germline V gene are LGHNA and YNFKEQ. V dropped 3 bases and J dropped 2 bases, with 23 bases sitting between them. The CDR3 totals 18 residues. The CDR3 DNA follows: TGTGCCAGCAGCCATCAAACGGGGGGAGGACAGAGCACCTACGAGCAGTACTTC. Its translation is CASSHQTGGGQSTYEQYF.

This clonotype was seen a few times. The chain's CDR3 is CASGMDRLYNEQFF. In DNA form, the CDR3 reads TGTGCCAGTGGGATGGACCGACTCTACAATGAGCAGTTCTTC. The chain carries TRBV6-6 and TRBJ2-1; D gene unclear. V gave up 9 bases and J gave up 3 bases, with 15 bases separating them. The CDR3 spans 14 residues. CDR1 is MNHNY, CDR2 SVGAGI, per germline (reference sequence).

This clonotype was observed a handful of times. V and J are TRBV4-1 and TRBJ1-2, with 8 bases that match TRBD1. The V segment lost 4 bases and the J segment 7 bases; nucleotides outside the gene matches: 8. The CDR3 has 14 residues. Germline lookup yields CDR1 MGHRA and CDR2 YSYEKL. CDR3 bases: TGCGCCAGCAGCCCCGGACCCGGGACAGGTGGCTACACCTTC. Encoded protein: CASSPGPGTGGYTF.

This clonotype was seen only a few times. The rearrangement joins TRBV20-1 to TRBJ2-1; TRBD2 agrees at 8 bases. There are 13 residues in the CDR3. Germline loops: CDR1 DFQATT, CDR2 SNEGSKA (reference sequence). The J segment lost 4 bases and the V segment lost 5 bases, leaving 4 bases of the junction unmatched. CDR3 in amino acids: CSAGGRQYNEQFF. CDR3 DNA: TGCAGTGCTGGCGGGAGGCAATACAATGAGCAGTTCTTC.

This sequence joins TRBV3-1 and TRBJ2-5, with 13 nucleotides matching TRBD2. With 0 bases clipped from V and 1 base from J, the junction kept 5 bases outside the gene matches. Germline CDR1 LGHDT, CDR2 YNNKEL (reference sequence). The CDR3 totals 18 residues. CDR3 residues: CASSQEAGLAGRQETQYF. The DNA for the CDR3 is TGTGCCAGCAGCCAAGAAGCGGGACTAGCGGGGCGCCAAGAGACCCAGTACTTC.

As for this clonotype: A much bigger clone sits one base away, suggesting this may be a read error. V is TRBV5-5 and J is TRBJ2-4; a weak D match, TRBD1 (6 bases). This CDR3 spans 13 amino acids. Germline values: CDR1 SGHKS, CDR2 YYEKEE (reference sequence). Trimming removed 2 bases at V and 6 bases at J, with 9 bases between. The CDR3 region has the DNA TGTGCCAGCAGCTTCCAGGGGACAAACATTCAGTACTTC. Translated, it gives CASSFQGTNIQYF. The complete variable domain, with remaining parts taken from reference TRBV5-5 and TRBJ2-4, reads DAGVTQSPTHLIKTRGQQVTLRCSPISGHKSVSWYQQVLGQGPQFIFQYYEKEERGRGNFPDRFSARQFPNYSSELNVNALLLGDSALYLCASSFQGTNIQYFGAGTRLSVL.

This clonotype was counted only a few times. The chain is built from TRBV4-1 and TRBJ2-3; 14 bases agree with TRBD2. Germline V gene lookup returns CDR1 MGHRA and CDR2 YSYEKL. CDR3 length: 17 residues. V dropped 2 bases and J dropped 2; count of bases not matched to a gene: 3. CDR3 coding DNA: TGCGCCAGCAGCCAATCGACTAGCGGGAGGGCCACAGATACGCAGTATTTT. Translated, it gives CASSQSTSGRATDTQYF.

The table lists this clonotype with a few counts. The chain recombines TRBV12-3 or TRBV12-4 with TRBJ2-2; 10 bases line up with TRBD2. V was clipped by 3 bases and J by 5 bases; unmatched bases: 3. CDR3 length: 15 residues. CDR3 in amino acids: CASSLSGGATGELFF. CDR3 DNA: TGTGCCAGCAGTTTGAGCGGGGGGGCTACCGGGGAGCTGTTTTTT.

The rearrangement joins TRBV12-3 or TRBV12-4 to TRBJ2-3; 9 bases line up with TRBD1. The CDR3 has 17 residues. The trim removed 7 bases at V and 0 bases at J, leaving 11 bases unmatched. The CDR3 protein is CASTRTGTGISTDTQYF. The CDR3 DNA reads as TGTGCCAGCACCCGGACAGGGACAGGGATTAGCACAGATACGCAGTATTTT.

CDR3 region: CASSSPPGPPLNEQFF. The CDR3 region has the DNA TGTGCCAGCAGTTCGCCTCCGGGACCCCCGCTTAATGAGCAGTTCTTC. The chain joins TRBV12-3 or TRBV12-4 to TRBJ2-1; D is tentatively TRBD1 or TRBD2 (5 bases each). This CDR3 contains 16 residues. V lost 4 bases and J 7 bases, leaving 20 bases between the germline ends.

This clonotype was found a few times. The gene calls are TRBV13 and TRBJ2-5; D is ambiguous. The V gene's germline CDR1 is PRHDT and CDR2 FYEKMQ (reference sequence). V lost 5 bases to trimming and J lost 0 bases, with 10 bases between them. The CDR3 totals 14 residues. The CDR3 bases are TGTGCCAGCAGCCCCTTGGGTAACCAAGAGACCCAGTACTTC. This codes for CASSPLGNQETQYF. The full variable domain, completed using reference TRBV13 and TRBJ2-5, is AAGVIQSPRHLIKEKRETATLKCYPIPRHDTVYWYQQGPGQDPQFLISFYEKMQSDKGSIPDRFSAQQFSDYHSELNMSSLELGDSALYFCASSPLGNQETQYFGPGTRLLVL.

This clonotype was seen more than once but under ten times. The V call is TRBV9, the J call TRBJ2-5; the D gene is possibly TRBD1 (6 bases). There are 15 residues in the CDR3. V was clipped by 0 bases and J by 0 bases, with 9 bases between them. The germline gives CDR1 SGDLS, CDR2 YYNGEE. The CDR3 protein is CASSVGGQDQETQYF. The CDR3 bases are TGTGCCAGCAGCGTAGGGGGGCAGGACCAAGAGACCCAGTACTTC.

CDR3: CSARDPLAGDYNEQYF. The CDR3 nucleotides read TGCAGTGCTAGAGATCCCCTAGCGGGGGACTACAATGAGCAGTACTTC. The V and J genes are TRBV20-1 and TRBJ2-5; 10 bases agree with TRBD2. The CDR3 covers 16 residues. V was pared by 0 bases and J by 11 bases, with 15 bases of the junction left unmatched. Germline values: CDR1 DFQATT, CDR2 SNEGSKA (reference sequence).

In this sample, this clonotype turned up a few times. This may come from a read error, since a much larger clone is one base off. The chain carries TRBV9 and TRBJ2-5; D perhaps matches TRBD1 (6 bases). There are 16 residues in the CDR3. Trimming took 2 bases from V and 2 from J, leaving 16 bases between them. Germline values: CDR1 SGDLS, CDR2 YYNGEE. The CDR3, as DNA: TGTGCCAGCAGCGTTGGCCTGTCGGGACATCAAGAGACCCAGTACTTC. This gives the protein CASSVGLSGHQETQYF.

This clonotype was detected only a few times. The CDR3 reads CASSQDLAENIQYF. The DNA of the CDR3 is TGCGCCAGCAGCCAAGACCTAGCGGAAAACATTCAGTACTTC. This chain joins TRBV4-3 and TRBJ2-4; 7 nucleotides match TRBD2. The junction had 1 base not matched to a gene; V was cut back by 0 bases and J by 5 bases. Germline assignment: CDR1 LGHNA and CDR2 YSLEER. The CDR3 is 14 amino acids.

The J gene is TRBJ1-3, the V gene TRBV6-6; unclear D gene. The CDR3 covers 13 residues. Per the germline V gene, CDR1 is MNHNY and CDR2 is SVGAGI (reference sequence). V was cut by 5 bases and J by 2 bases, with 7 bases left in between. The CDR3, as DNA: TGTGCCAGCAGTCCGGGAACTGGAAACACCATATATTTT. It encodes CASSPGTGNTIYF.

This clonotype was seen only a few times. In nucleotides, the CDR3 is TGTGCCAGCAGGAGGACAGGGGGCGCGTCTGGCTACACCTTC. Protein product: CASRRTGGASGYTF. The chain links TRBV6-5 to TRBJ1-2; 11 bases agree with TRBD1. The CDR3 runs 14 residues. V was pared by 6 bases and J by 7 bases, with 7 bases of the junction left unmatched. Germline V gene lookup returns CDR1 MNHEY and CDR2 SVGAGI.

In its sample, this clonotype was seen a few times. This chain connects TRBV6-2 or TRBV6-3 to TRBJ2-3; a possible D gene is TRBD2 (5 bases). The CDR3 spans 15 residues. Trimming took off 2 bases at V and 0 bases at J, with 9 bases between the two ends. Germline V lookup: CDR1 MNHEY, CDR2 SVGEGT. CDR3 loop: CASSYEGGSTDTQYF. The CDR3 DNA sequence: TGTGCCAGCAGTTACGAGGGTGGAAGCACAGATACGCAGTATTTT.

J is TRBJ2-3 and V is TRBV15; tentatively, D is TRBD2 (5 bases). Trimming removed 5 bases at V and 4 bases at J, with 16 bases between. The CDR3 contains 15 residues. Germline V lookup: CDR1 LNHNV, CDR2 YYDKDF (reference sequence). The CDR3 nucleotides read TGTGCCACCAGCTCTCGAAACGGAGGAGCAGATACGCAGTATTTT. This codes for CATSSRNGGADTQYF.

V is TRBV28 and J is TRBJ1-1; no clear D. Germline V CDR1 and CDR2: MDHEN, SYDVKM. V was clipped by 6 bases and J by 4 bases, with 15 bases between them. The CDR3 has 14 residues. The CDR3 DNA reads TGTGCCAGCAGGTTGGTTGGCCGTGGCACTGAAGCTTTCTTT. This codes for CASRLVGRGTEAFF.

The CDR3, as DNA: TGCGCCAGCAGCTCCGGGACACCGAAGAATGAGCAGTTCTTC. Its translation is CASSSGTPKNEQFF. The chain employs TRBV5-1 and TRBJ2-1; maybe TRBD1 (6 bases). Germline values: CDR1 SGHRS, CDR2 YFSETQ. Trimming stripped 3 bases from V and 7 bases from J, with 14 bases between. The CDR3 totals 14 residues.